These 27 T cell receptor beta chains share one sample of origin, sequenced in a study of T cells in Graves' hyperthyroidism and ophthalmopathy. TCR beta CDR3 regions were amplified from RNA. The HTBI primer set was used in a first-round RT-PCR of the TCR CDR3. TCRdb itself ran the multiplex PCR reads through MiXCR, one entry per CDR3 protein. Altogether a few hundred thousand distinct CDR3 sequences are present, 15% being singletons, with the ten largest covering about 33%. Sequencing used blood. The receptors derive from a woman aged 25 to 45 with Graves' hyperthyroidism.

CDR3 bases: TGTGCCAGTAGTGCCGGGACAGCCCTCTATGGCTACACCTTC. Protein sequence: CASSAGTALYGYTF. The chain joins TRBV19 to TRBJ1-2; 7 nucleotides match TRBD1. Germline-derived CDR1 and CDR2 are LNHDA and SQIVND (reference sequence). V trimming: 5 bases; J trimming: 4 bases; junction bases outside the gene matches: 7. The CDR3 has 14 amino acids.

This clonotype was seen only a few times. The chain links TRBV29-1 to TRBJ2-7; D may correspond to TRBD1 or TRBD2 (6 bases each). Germline-derived CDR1 and CDR2 are SQVTM and ANQGSEA. This CDR3 has 15 residues. Trimming removed 0 bases from V and 0 bases from J, with 12 bases in between. In DNA, the CDR3 is TGCAGCGTTGAAGATCAAGGGGGGCACTCCTACGAGCAGTACTTC. It yields the protein CSVEDQGGHSYEQYF.

This clonotype has at least ten counts. This chain joins TRBV10-3 and TRBJ2-5; 9 positions match TRBD1. CDR3 length: 15 amino acids. The V and J ends lost 5 bases and 5 bases, in that order; junction bases with no gene match: 9. The germline V gene encodes CDR1 ENHRY and CDR2 SYGVKD. CDR3 sequence (DNA): TGTGCCATCAGTAAAGGGACAGGGACAGAGGAGACCCAGTACTTC. Translating it yields CAISKGTGTEETQYF.

Ten or more counts support this clonotype. V is TRBV7-9 and J is TRBJ2-3, with a weak D call TRBD2 (5 bases). V lost 1 base and J 2 bases, leaving 13 bases between the germline ends. Looked up from germline, CDR1 is SEHNR and CDR2 is FQNEAQ (reference sequence). This CDR3 spans 16 amino acids. The CDR3 region is CASSLGAELSTDTQYF. CDR3 bases: TGTGCCAGCAGCTTAGGAGCGGAACTCTCCACAGATACGCAGTATTTT.

This clonotype has just a few counts. V is TRBV7-3 and J is TRBJ1-1, with TRBD1 identical over 7 bases. Germline CDR1 SGHTA, CDR2 FQGTGA. With 5 bases clipped from V and 6 bases from J, the junction kept 6 bases outside the gene matches. The CDR3 length is 13 residues. This CDR3 is CASSKNRGAEAFF. As DNA, the CDR3 is TGTGCCAGCAGCAAAAACAGGGGTGCTGAAGCTTTCTTT. The full variable domain, rest sourced from reference TRBV7-3 and TRBJ1-1, is GAGVSQTPSNKVTEKGKYVELRCDPISGHTALYWYRQSLGQGPEFLIYFQGTGAADDSGLPNDRFFAVRPEGSVSTLKIQRTERGDSAVYLCASSKNRGAEAFFGQGTRLTVV.

The chain carries TRBV20-1 and TRBJ2-1; D unresolved. CDR3 length equals 11 residues. The ends were cut back, 0 bases at V and 8 bases at J, with 5 bases in the middle. The germline gives CDR1 DFQATT, CDR2 SNEGSKA (reference sequence). CDR3 in amino acids: CSARDLDEQFF. CDR3 nucleotides: TGCAGTGCTAGAGATCTGGATGAGCAGTTCTTC.

This clonotype was seen ten or more times. The chain employs TRBV27 and TRBJ2-7; D is unresolved. With 4 bases removed from V and 6 bases from J, the gap between germline ends came to 10 bases. This CDR3 comprises 12 residues. Germline-derived CDR1 and CDR2 are MNHEY and SMNVEV (reference sequence). This CDR3 is CASSSSRVEQYF. CDR3 bases: TGTGCCAGCAGTTCATCACGGGTCGAGCAGTACTTC.

This chain links TRBV4-1 with TRBJ1-5, with TRBD1 identical over 8 bases. CDR1 and CDR2 from the germline V gene are MGHRA and YSYEKL. V was clipped by 4 bases and J by 6 bases; unmatched bases: 8. The CDR3 length is 15 residues. The CDR3 here is CASSLGQGGGQPQHF. Written as DNA, the CDR3 is TGCGCCAGCAGCCTTGGACAGGGTGGTGGTCAGCCCCAGCATTTT.

This clonotype has at least ten counts. The chain uses TRBV18 and TRBJ2-4; D unresolved. V lost 2 bases, J lost 1 base, and 3 bases lay in between. Germline V gene sequence: CDR1 KGHSH, CDR2 LQKENI. The CDR3 has 13 amino acids. The DNA of the CDR3 is TGTGCCAGCTCACCAGGCGCCAAAAACATTCAGTACTTC. This encodes CASSPGAKNIQYF.

The chain combines TRBV10-3 with TRBJ1-3; 9 nucleotides line up with TRBD1. Germline-derived CDR1 and CDR2 are ENHRY and SYGVKD. V shed 5 bases, J shed 0 bases, and the junction held 2 bases outside the gene matches. The CDR3 extends over 15 amino acids. The CDR3 loop reads CAISWDRASGNTIYF. The CDR3 DNA reads as TGTGCCATCAGTTGGGACAGGGCCTCTGGAAACACCATATATTTT.

As regards this clonotype: At one boundary the junction diverges from the germline segment, which might be a read error. This chain connects TRBV10-3 to TRBJ2-3; 7 bases are a match to TRBD1. The CDR3 loop spans 13 amino acids. From germline, CDR1 is ENHRY and CDR2 SYGVKD. DNA for the CDR3: TGTGCAACAGGGGTTACCAGCACAGATACGCGGTATTTT. The encoded protein is CATGVTSTDTRYF.

This clonotype has only a few counts. A read error may be the cause here, since a much bigger clone is one base away. The chain joins TRBV5-1 to TRBJ1-1, with D perhaps TRBD1 (5 bases). The CDR3 is made up of 14 amino acids. Deletions cut 6 bases from V and 1 base from J, with 13 bases between. CDR1 and CDR2 (germline): SGHRS, YFSETQ. Written as DNA, the CDR3 is TGCGCCAGCAACACCGAGGGGAAGAACACTGAAGCTTTCTTT. It yields the protein CASNTEGKNTEAFF.

This clonotype was detected ten times or more. The V call is TRBV20-1, the J call TRBJ2-7, with 10 bases that match TRBD2. CDR1 DFQATT and CDR2 SNEGSKA come from the germline V gene (reference sequence). The CDR3 totals 12 residues. Trimming removed 3 bases from V and 6 bases from J; junction bases left unmatched: 2. Here the CDR3 reads CSASSGRTEQYF. The DNA for the CDR3 is TGCAGTGCTAGTAGCGGGAGGACCGAGCAGTACTTC.

This sequence joins TRBV20-1 and TRBJ2-4; 10 bases are a match to TRBD2. The CDR3 spans 17 residues. J lost 1 base, V lost 3 bases, and 9 bases had no gene match. Germline CDR1 DFQATT, CDR2 SNEGSKA (reference sequence). The CDR3 DNA is TGCAGTGCTAGGGAGGGACTAGCGAGGAGGGCCAAAAACATTCAGTACTTC. It encodes CSAREGLARRAKNIQYF.

This clonotype was recorded at least ten times. J is TRBJ2-3 and V is TRBV11-3, with D perhaps TRBD1 (5 bases). Germline V lookup: CDR1 SGHNT, CDR2 YENEEA. This CDR3 has 15 residues. Trimming took off 4 bases at V and 0 bases at J, with 11 bases between the two ends. CDR3: CASSSRGSSTDTQYF. The CDR3 nucleotides read TGTGCCAGCAGCTCAAGGGGTAGTAGCACAGATACGCAGTATTTT.

This clonotype came up a few times. This sequence joins TRBV12-3 or TRBV12-4 and TRBJ1-5; D uncertain. Deletions cut 6 bases from V and 9 bases from J, with 12 bases between. The CDR3 totals 12 residues. In DNA, the CDR3 is TGTGCCAGCAGCTCCCTGGATCGGCCCCAGCATTTT. Amino acids: CASSSLDRPQHF.

There are many counts of this clonotype. The chain uses TRBV20-1 and TRBJ2-7; tentatively, D is TRBD1 or TRBD2 (5 bases each). Germline lookup yields CDR1 DFQATT and CDR2 SNEGSKA (reference sequence). Between the trimmed V and J ends, which lost 7 bases and 4 bases, there was a span of 17 bases. CDR3 length: 13 residues. The CDR3 sequence is CSGALGRGYEQYF. CDR3 in DNA: TGCAGTGGCGCCTTGGGACGGGGATACGAGCAGTACTTC.

The CDR3 here is CATSEGNRGTGKLFF. CDR3 nucleotide sequence: TGTGCCACCAGTGAGGGAAACAGGGGAACGGGAAAACTGTTTTTT. This chain uses TRBV24-1 with TRBJ1-4; 7 bases are shared with TRBD1. V dropped 4 bases and J dropped 10; count of bases not matched to a gene: 11. Germline V gene data show CDR1 as KGHDR and CDR2 as SFDVKD. The CDR3 sequence is 15 residues long.

The rearrangement uses TRBV5-5 and TRBJ1-4; D gene ambiguous. V was shortened by 0 bases and J by 6 bases, with 15 bases between the two germline ends. Per the germline V gene, CDR1 is SGHKS and CDR2 is YYEKEE (reference sequence). The CDR3 covers 16 residues. The CDR3 coding sequence is TGTGCCAGCAGCTTGGATTGGCCAGAAAATTATGAAAAACTGTTTTTT. This sequence encodes CASSLDWPENYEKLFF.

The gene calls are TRBV4-1 and TRBJ1-6; perhaps TRBD1 as D (6 bases). Per germline, CDR1 MGHRA and CDR2 YSYEKL. The CDR3 loop spans 17 amino acids. V was shortened by 2 bases and J by 7 bases, with 18 bases between the two germline ends. CDR3 in amino acids: CASSQRGAQLKNSPLHF. CDR3 nucleotides: TGCGCCAGCAGCCAAAGGGGGGCACAGCTTAAAAATTCACCCCTCCACTTT.

This chain joins TRBV6-1 and TRBJ1-6; D uncertain. The CDR3 loop spans 13 amino acids. Germline assignment: CDR1 MNHNS and CDR2 SASEGT. V was trimmed by 7 bases and J by 12 bases, leaving 16 bases between them. The CDR3 is CASTSDPKVPLHF. As DNA, the CDR3 is TGTGCCAGCACCTCGGACCCCAAGGTACCCCTCCACTTT.

The rearrangement uses TRBV5-1 and TRBJ2-1, with TRBD1 matching over 7 bases. V dropped 4 bases and J dropped 7; count of bases not matched to a gene: 2. This CDR3 is 12 amino acids long. Germline V gives CDR1 SGHRS, CDR2 YFSETQ. The CDR3 sequence is CASSQQGNEQFF. Written as DNA, the CDR3 is TGCGCCAGCAGCCAACAGGGGAATGAGCAGTTCTTC.

This clonotype was detected many times. The chain links TRBV5-1 to TRBJ2-3; 14 nucleotides align to TRBD2. The germline gives CDR1 SGHRS, CDR2 YFSETQ. The CDR3 is 16 residues long. J lost 5 bases, V lost 4 bases, and 6 bases had no gene match. The CDR3 coding sequence is TGCGCCAGCAGCGACGGGACTAGCGGGAGTATAGATACGCAGTATTTT. Translation gives CASSDGTSGSIDTQYF.

This chain connects TRBV3-1 to TRBJ2-2; 9 nucleotides line up with TRBD1. The CDR3 is 14 residues long. From germline, CDR1 is LGHDT and CDR2 YNNKEL (reference sequence). The J segment lost 6 bases and the V segment lost 5 bases, leaving 4 bases of the junction unmatched. The CDR3 DNA reads as TGTGCCAGCAGCGGGACAGGGATCGCCGGGGAGCTGTTTTTT. Translated, it gives CASSGTGIAGELFF.

The chain couples TRBV3-1 to TRBJ2-1; TRBD2 matches 11 bases. The ends lost 0 bases at V and 4 bases at J; junction bases unmatched: 11. Germline CDR1 and CDR2: LGHDT and YNNKEL (reference sequence). The CDR3 has 19 residues. CDR3 DNA sequence: TGTGCCAGCAGCCAAGATATGGGTTTAGCGGGAGGGGGGTACAATGAGCAGTTCTTC. Residues: CASSQDMGLAGGGYNEQFF.

This clonotype was seen many times. V usage is TRBV27 and J usage is TRBJ2-5; the D is unclear. Trimming removed 6 bases from V and 2 bases from J, with 16 bases in between. CDR1 MNHEY and CDR2 SMNVEV come from the germline V gene (reference sequence). The CDR3 contains 15 residues. Written as DNA, the CDR3 is TGTGCCAGCAGCTACGACGTGGCAGGTCAAGAGACCCAGTACTTC. This sequence encodes CASSYDVAGQETQYF.

As DNA, the CDR3 is TGTGCCAGCAGCTTTCTCGGATCAAAGGGGGCGTATGGAAACACCATATATTTT. Amino acid sequence: CASSFLGSKGAYGNTIYF. The chain joins TRBV11-2 to TRBJ1-3; 7 bases are shared with TRBD1. V lost 3 bases and J lost 3; bases outside the gene matches: 14. The germline gives CDR1 SGHAT, CDR2 FQNNGV. The CDR3 has 18 amino acids.